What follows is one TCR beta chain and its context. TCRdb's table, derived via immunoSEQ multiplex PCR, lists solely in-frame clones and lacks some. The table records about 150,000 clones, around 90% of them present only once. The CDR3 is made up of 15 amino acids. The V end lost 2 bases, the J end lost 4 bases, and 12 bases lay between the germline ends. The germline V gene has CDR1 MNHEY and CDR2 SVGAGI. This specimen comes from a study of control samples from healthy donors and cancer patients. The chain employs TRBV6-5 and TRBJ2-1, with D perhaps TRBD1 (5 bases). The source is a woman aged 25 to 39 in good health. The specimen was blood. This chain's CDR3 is CASSYGFRQYNEQFF. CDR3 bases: TGTGCCAGCAGTTACGGGTTTCGACAGTACAATGAGCAGTTCTTC.